The 29 T cell receptor beta chains given below trace back to one sample, sequenced in a study of T cells in Graves' hyperthyroidism and ophthalmopathy. There were TCR beta CDR3 regions amplified from RNA transcripts. Researchers ran a first-round RT-PCR on the TCR CDR3 using the HTBI primer set. Each CDR3 protein gets one entry after TCRdb re-called the multiplex PCR reads with MiXCR. This sample has 300,000 to 450,000 distinct CDR3 sequences, with around 13% found just once. The sample consisted of blood. The source of these receptors is a woman between 25 and 40 years old with Graves' ophthalmopathy.

This clonotype was picked up many times. The chain links TRBV7-9 to TRBJ2-4; D ambiguous. Trimming cost V 5 bases and J 0 bases, with 8 bases left between them. The CDR3 runs to 14 residues. Germline values: CDR1 SEHNR, CDR2 FQNEAQ (reference sequence). CDR3: CASSLELAKNIQYF. The CDR3 nucleotides read TGTGCCAGCAGCCTCGAGCTAGCCAAAAACATTCAGTACTTC.

This clonotype was seen ten or more times. The chain carries TRBV11-2 and TRBJ2-7; TRBD1 matches at 7 bases. The CDR3 has 13 amino acids. Germline V gene data show CDR1 as SGHAT and CDR2 as FQNNGV. Losses at the gene ends were 5 bases for V and 3 bases for J; bases not matched to a gene: 4. CDR3 nucleotides: TGTGCCAGCAGCGCCCGGGACAGCTACGAGCAGTACTTC. It encodes CASSARDSYEQYF.

This clonotype has at least ten counts. The gene calls are TRBV20-1 and TRBJ1-5, with 7 bases matching TRBD1. This CDR3 is built from 12 residues. The germline gives CDR1 DFQATT, CDR2 SNEGSKA (reference sequence). V shed 7 bases and J 2 bases; nucleotides not matched to a gene: 2. CDR3 coding DNA: TGCAGTGGAGGGACAGGCAATCAGCCCCAGCATTTT. This encodes CSGGTGNQPQHF.

In its sample, this clonotype was seen many times. The CDR3: CSVLAGGGDNEQFF. CDR3 DNA: TGCAGTGTTTTGGCGGGGGGGGGGGACAATGAGCAGTTCTTC. The chain has TRBV20-1 and TRBJ2-1, with 9 bases matching TRBD2. This CDR3 has 14 residues. Germline CDR1 reads DFQATT; CDR2 reads SNEGSKA (reference sequence). The V and J ends lost 7 bases and 5 bases, in that order; junction bases with no gene match: 9.

This clonotype was found many times. The CDR3 DNA follows: TGTGCCAGCAGTGATACATTAGCAGATACGCAGTATTTT. Translation: CASSDTLADTQYF. V and J are TRBV2 and TRBJ2-3; D gene ambiguous. CDR1 is SNHLY and CDR2 is FYNNEI in the germline V gene. V lost 3 bases to trimming and J lost 4 bases, with 8 bases between them. CDR3 length: 13 residues.

The chain combines TRBV6-1 with TRBJ1-1, with D maybe TRBD1 (6 bases). This CDR3 has 14 amino acids. V gave up 3 bases and J gave up 5 bases, with 13 bases separating them. From germline, CDR1 is MNHNS and CDR2 SASEGT. DNA for the CDR3: TGTGCCAGCAGTGATATGGGGGGGCGGACTGAAGCTTTCTTT. Protein product: CASSDMGGRTEAFF.

This chain joins TRBV7-8 and TRBJ2-2, with 13 bases fitting TRBD2. The germline gives CDR1 SGHVS, CDR2 FQNEAQ. The length of the CDR3 is 18 residues. Trimming cost V 5 bases and J 3 bases; bases outside gene matches: 9. CDR3 sequence: CASSERTSGGIDTGELFF. CDR3 nucleotides: TGTGCCAGCAGCGAACGGACTAGCGGGGGCATAGACACCGGGGAGCTGTTTTTT. Variable domain in full (rest from reference TRBV7-8 and TRBJ2-2): GAGVSQSPRYKVAKRGQDVALRCDPISGHVSLFWYQQALGQGPEFLTYFQNEAQLDKSGLPSDRFFAERPEGSVSTLKIQRTQQEDSAVYLCASSERTSGGIDTGELFFGEGSRLTVL.

This clonotype has a count of ten or more. This chain uses TRBV7-2 with TRBJ1-2; TRBD1 matches 7 bases. The CDR3 is 13 amino acids. With 6 bases clipped from V and 7 bases from J, the junction kept 8 bases outside the gene matches. Germline V gene data show CDR1 as SGHTA and CDR2 as FQGNSA. CDR3 sequence reads: CASSRTGVAGYTF. The CDR3 DNA reads as TGTGCCAGCAGTAGAACAGGGGTGGCTGGCTACACCTTC. The full variable domain, its missing parts supplied by reference TRBV7-2 and TRBJ1-2, is GAGVSQSPSNKVTEKGKDVELRCDPISGHTALYWYRQSLGQGLEFLIYFQGNSAPDKSGLPSDRFSAERTGGSVSTLTIQRTQQEDSAVYLCASSRTGVAGYTFGSGTRLTVV.

This clonotype was seen only a few times. The DNA for the CDR3 is TGTGCCAGCAGCCTACTAGCGATGGGGCTCAATGAGCAGTTCTTC. It is translated as CASSLLAMGLNEQFF. The chain links TRBV7-8 to TRBJ2-1, with 7 bases matching TRBD2. Per germline, CDR1 SGHVS and CDR2 FQNEAQ. The ends lost 5 bases at V and 6 bases at J; junction bases unmatched: 10. This CDR3 contains 15 residues.

This clonotype was recorded at least ten times. The chain combines TRBV20-1 with TRBJ1-5; 10 positions agree with TRBD1. The CDR3 runs 15 residues. Germline values: CDR1 DFQATT, CDR2 SNEGSKA (reference sequence). J was trimmed by 2 bases and V by 6 bases; bases with no gene match: 7. The CDR3 protein is CSARQGADRNQPQHF. The CDR3 DNA follows: TGCAGTGCGAGACAGGGGGCCGATCGCAATCAGCCCCAGCATTTT.

This clonotype showed up many times. The chain combines TRBV9 with TRBJ2-7, with 13 bases aligning to TRBD2. Germline V lookup: CDR1 SGDLS, CDR2 YYNGEE. CDR3 length: 18 amino acids. J gave up 4 bases and V 4 bases, and 14 bases lay outside the gene matches. The CDR3 sequence: CASSLDSRTSGGRYEQYF. CDR3 in DNA: TGTGCCAGCAGCCTGGACTCCCGGACTAGCGGGGGTCGGTACGAGCAGTACTTC. The full variable domain, its missing parts supplied by reference TRBV9 and TRBJ2-7, is DSGVTQTPKHLITATGQRVTLRCSPRSGDLSVYWYQQSLDQGLQFLIQYYNGEERAKGNILERFSAQQFPDLHSELNLSSLELGDSALYFCASSLDSRTSGGRYEQYFGPGTRLTVT.

This clonotype was counted only a few times. V usage is TRBV27 and J usage is TRBJ2-1, with a weak D call TRBD2 (6 bases). The germline CDR1 and CDR2 sequences are MNHEY and SMNVEV (reference sequence). The CDR3 spans 15 residues. V lost 4 bases and J 8 bases, leaving 18 bases between the germline ends. The CDR3 region has the DNA TGTGCCAGCAGTTGGGAGCGGGCCCCATCTGATGAGCAGTTCTTC. Translation: CASSWERAPSDEQFF.

This clonotype was seen repeatedly, ten times or more. V gene TRBV13 combines with J gene TRBJ2-7; D not resolved. The V end was cut by 2 bases, the J end by 0 bases, with 20 bases between. The CDR3 covers 18 residues. The V gene's germline CDR1 is PRHDT and CDR2 FYEKMQ (reference sequence). The CDR3 DNA reads TGTGCCAGCAGCTTAAACCGGGCCGACTCACTAAACTCCTACGAGCAGTACTTC. It specifies CASSLNRADSLNSYEQYF.

This clonotype occurred many times. This rearrangement joins TRBV5-1 to TRBJ2-1, with TRBD1 identical over 8 bases. The CDR3 covers 19 residues. The trim removed 5 bases at V and 0 bases at J, leaving 16 bases unmatched. The germline V gene has CDR1 SGHRS and CDR2 YFSETQ. CDR3 region: CASSGSARGRGDSYNEQFF. CDR3 coding DNA: TGCGCCAGCAGTGGGTCGGCCAGGGGGCGAGGTGACTCCTACAATGAGCAGTTCTTC. Full variable domain (rest looked up from reference TRBV5-1 and TRBJ2-1): KAGVTQTPRYLIKTRGQQVTLSCSPISGHRSVSWYQQTPGQGLQFLFEYFSETQRNKGNFPGRFSGRQFSNSRSEMNVSTLELGDSALYLCASSGSARGRGDSYNEQFFGPGTRLTVL.

This clonotype has a count of ten or more. The chain uses TRBV25-1 and TRBJ2-7, with 14 bases that match TRBD2. J was trimmed by 1 base and V by 3 bases; bases with no gene match: 14. The CDR3 runs 20 residues. Germline V CDR1 and CDR2: MGHDK, SYGVNS. In DNA form, the CDR3 reads TGTGCCAGCAGTGAGCACACCGAGACTAGCGGGGGGGCCCCATCCTACGAGCAGTACTTC. Protein: CASSEHTETSGGAPSYEQYF.

The gene calls are TRBV11-1 and TRBJ1-2, with D unresolved. The CDR3 consists of 14 residues. The V gene lost 4 bases and the J gene lost 1 base, with 10 bases spanning the gap. CDR1 and CDR2 from the germline V gene are SGHAT and FQDESV (reference sequence). The CDR3 sequence: CASSSPGFNYGYTF. The CDR3 DNA sequence: TGTGCCAGCAGCTCCCCCGGGTTTAACTATGGCTACACCTTC.

This clonotype was counted many times. The V call is TRBV7-9, the J call TRBJ2-7, with D perhaps matching TRBD2 (6 bases). The V end lost 3 bases, the J end lost 7 bases, and 10 bases lay between the germline ends. There are 12 residues in the CDR3. Germline V lookup: CDR1 SEHNR, CDR2 FQNEAQ (reference sequence). CDR3 bases: TGTGCCAGCAGCTTTCCCGCGGGGGAGCAGTACTTC. Translating gives CASSFPAGEQYF.

In this sample, this clonotype turned up many times. The V call is TRBV28, the J call TRBJ2-3; 14 bases agree with TRBD2. CDR3 length: 18 amino acids. J lost 2 bases, V lost 2 bases, and 6 bases had no gene match. The V gene's germline CDR1 is MDHEN and CDR2 SYDVKM. CDR3 coding DNA: TGTGCCAGCAGTTTACTAGGGACTAGCGGGAGATACACAGATACGCAGTATTTT. This translates into CASSLLGTSGRYTDTQYF.

This rearrangement joins TRBV12-3 or TRBV12-4 to TRBJ1-2; possible D gene TRBD1, 5 bases. V shed 7 bases and J shed 8 bases, with 17 bases lying between them. CDR3 size: 13 residues. CDR3 bases: TGTGCCAGCACAAGGGACGGGGGAGGCGGCTACACCTTC. This encodes CASTRDGGGGYTF.

This clonotype was found a few times. The chain carries TRBV12-3 or TRBV12-4 and TRBJ2-3; TRBD2 matches at 7 bases. The V and J ends lost 6 bases and 4 bases, in that order; junction bases with no gene match: 1. The CDR3 length is 12 residues. CDR3 sequence reads: CASRTSADTQYF. The CDR3, as DNA: TGTGCCAGCAGAACTAGCGCAGATACGCAGTATTTT.

As for this clonotype: A read error may be the cause here, since a much bigger clone is one base away. The V call is TRBV27, the J call TRBJ2-7; D possibly matches TRBD1 or TRBD2 (5 bases each). Germline V gene sequence: CDR1 MNHEY, CDR2 SMNVEV (reference sequence). There are 13 residues in the CDR3. CDR3 protein: CASGYGTPYGQYF. In DNA, the CDR3 is TGTGCCAGCGGGTACGGGACCCCCTACGGGCAGTACTTC.

This clonotype showed up many times. The J gene is TRBJ1-1, the V gene TRBV5-6; the D gene is possibly TRBD1 (5 bases). The CDR3 is 16 residues long. Per the germline V gene, CDR1 is SGHDT and CDR2 is YYEEEE. Trimming took 0 bases from V and 3 from J, leaving 15 bases between them. The CDR3 region is CASSLDTGVPHTEAFF. The CDR3 bases are TGTGCCAGCAGCTTGGACACGGGGGTTCCTCACACTGAAGCTTTCTTT.

At least ten counts were recorded for this clonotype. V gene TRBV4-1 combines with J gene TRBJ1-2; unclear D gene. The CDR3 loop spans 14 amino acids. The V gene lost 1 base and the J gene lost 2 bases, with 8 bases spanning the gap. Germline CDR1 MGHRA, CDR2 YSYEKL. CDR3 region: CASSQASGNYGYTF. CDR3 sequence (DNA): TGCGCCAGCAGCCAAGCGTCAGGCAACTATGGCTACACCTTC.

The gene calls are TRBV20-1 and TRBJ1-1; 8 positions match TRBD1. J lost 3 bases, V lost 5 bases, and 8 bases had no gene match. This CDR3 has 14 residues. Per germline, CDR1 DFQATT and CDR2 SNEGSKA (reference sequence). The CDR3 loop is CSAGEVDRDTEAFF. CDR3 DNA sequence: TGCAGTGCTGGGGAGGTGGACAGGGACACTGAAGCTTTCTTT.

A remark on this clonotype: A much larger clone lies one base from this, so it may be a read error. The chain couples TRBV11-3 to TRBJ1-4; possibly TRBD1 for D (6 bases). V dropped 3 bases and J dropped 5 bases, with 7 bases sitting between them. The CDR3 has 13 amino acids. Germline V CDR1 and CDR2: SGHNT, YENEEA. The CDR3 protein is CASSFRGNEKLFF. DNA for the CDR3: TGTGCCAGCAGCTTTAGGGGGAATGAAAAACTGTTTTTT.

This clonotype was seen ten or more times. The chain employs TRBV30 and TRBJ2-3, with D possibly matching TRBD2 (7 bases). In germline, CDR1 is GTSNPN, CDR2 SVGIG (reference sequence). V was pared by 0 bases and J by 13 bases, with 11 bases between. The CDR3 spans 11 residues. In nucleotides, the CDR3 is TGTGCCTGGAGTGTACCGGGGGGCAAGTATTTT. It encodes CAWSVPGGKYF.

This clonotype was picked up many times. As DNA, the CDR3 is TGCAGCGTTACCGGACTAGCGGGGGGCCGGAATGAGCAGTTCTTC. Its translation: CSVTGLAGGRNEQFF. V usage is TRBV29-1 and J usage is TRBJ2-1; TRBD2 aligns across 14 bases. Germline V lookup: CDR1 SQVTM, CDR2 ANQGSEA. V lost 5 bases, J lost 7 bases, and 7 bases stayed unmatched. The CDR3 is 15 amino acids.

Many counts were recorded for this clonotype. The V and J genes are TRBV28 and TRBJ1-4; 7 nucleotides agree with TRBD1. V lost 2 bases and J lost 8; bases outside the gene matches: 14. The CDR3 is made up of 17 amino acids. Germline CDR1 and CDR2: MDHEN and SYDVKM. The CDR3 sequence is CASSLRQGGPLMEKLFF. The CDR3 DNA sequence: TGTGCCAGCAGTTTACGACAGGGTGGTCCCTTAATGGAAAAACTGTTTTTT.

This clonotype was counted only a few times. The chain is built from TRBV19 and TRBJ2-3, with D hard to call. The CDR3 extends over 11 amino acids. Germline lookup yields CDR1 LNHDA and CDR2 SQIVND (reference sequence). V lost 10 bases and J lost 2, with 7 bases in between. The chain's CDR3 is CATLLTDTQYF. The CDR3 DNA is TGTGCCACCCTACTCACAGATACGCAGTATTTT.